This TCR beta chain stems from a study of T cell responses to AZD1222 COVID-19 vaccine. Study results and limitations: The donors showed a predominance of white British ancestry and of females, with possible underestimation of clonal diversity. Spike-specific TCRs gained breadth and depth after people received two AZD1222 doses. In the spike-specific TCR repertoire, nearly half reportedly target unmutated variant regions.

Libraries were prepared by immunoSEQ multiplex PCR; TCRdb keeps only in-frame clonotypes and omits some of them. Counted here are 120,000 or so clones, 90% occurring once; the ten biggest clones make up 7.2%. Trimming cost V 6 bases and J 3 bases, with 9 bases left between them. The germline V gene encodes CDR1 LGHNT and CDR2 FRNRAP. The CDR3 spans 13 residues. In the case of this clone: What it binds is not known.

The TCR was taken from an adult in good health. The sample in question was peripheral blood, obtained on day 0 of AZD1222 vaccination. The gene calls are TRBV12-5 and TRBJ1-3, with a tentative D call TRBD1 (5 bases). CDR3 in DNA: TGTGCTAGTGGGTGGGGGGTTGGAAACACCATATATTTT. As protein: CASGWGVGNTIYF.